The 2 T cell receptor beta chains below come from one sample, sequenced in a study of blood T cell repertoires in COVID-19. Method: immunoSEQ multiplex PCR; TCRdb's copy keeps in-frame clones and lacks some. The sample comprises tens of thousands of clones, roughly 82% of which are singletons, and 25% to 30% rests with the top ten. Sample: peripheral blood. Source of these receptors: a woman aged 80 or over with active or convalescent COVID-19.

The rearrangement joins TRBV3-1 (or the pseudogene TRBV3-2) to TRBJ2-2; D perhaps matches TRBD1 (5 bases). V lost 3 bases and J lost 8, with 7 bases in between. CDR1 and CDR2 (germline): LGHDT, YNNKEL (reference sequence). The CDR3 runs to 12 residues. CDR3 sequence: CASSQRTGELFF. CDR3 DNA sequence: TGTGCCAGCAGCCAGCGGACAGGGGAGCTGTTTTTT.

The chain carries TRBV6-1 and TRBJ2-2; TRBD2 matches 7 bases. J lost 3 bases, V lost 1 base, and 5 bases had no gene match. CDR1 is MNHNS and CDR2 is SASEGT in the germline V gene. The CDR3 loop spans 16 amino acids. DNA for the CDR3: TGTGCCAGCAGTGAAGGGGGAGGGACCCACACCGGGGAGCTGTTTTTT. Its protein product is CASSEGGGTHTGELFF.